The 19 T cell receptor beta chains below come from one sample, sequenced in a study of T-cell reconstitution after alpha-beta-depleted transplantation in children. Preparation of the TCRbeta library involved a method that used unique molecular identifiers. From the PCR reads, TCRdb called clonotypes with MiXCR, one entry per CDR3 protein. Among 200,000 to 250,000 distinct CDR3 sequences, roughly 7.7% were seen once, and the ten largest hold roughly 6%. Material: PBMCs, mostly from graft donor cells, obtained 180 days after TCRalphabeta/CD19-depleted stem cell transplant. These receptors were taken from a male patient under 18 who had a stem cell transplant for acute lymphoblastic leukemia, so the T cells may come from the graft donor.

This clonotype was observed at least ten times. The rearrangement links TRBV7-9 to TRBJ1-5; D call uncertain. Trimming cost V 6 bases and J 0 bases, with 18 bases left between them. Germline CDR1 SEHNR, CDR2 FQNEAQ (reference sequence). This CDR3 comprises 17 residues. The CDR3 is CASRWDIGWYSNQPQHF. The CDR3 DNA sequence: TGTGCCAGCAGATGGGATATCGGATGGTATAGCAATCAGCCCCAGCATTTT.

This clonotype came up many times. The genes are TRBV29-1 and TRBJ2-1; 8 bases are a match to TRBD1. CDR1 is SQVTM, CDR2 ANQGSEA, per germline. The CDR3 sequence is 13 residues long. J was trimmed by 7 bases and V by 0 bases; bases with no gene match: 2. The CDR3 DNA follows: TGCAGCGTTGAAGACAGGGGGCTAAATGAGCAGTTCTTC. Translating gives CSVEDRGLNEQFF.

This clonotype was recorded many times. The V call is TRBV6-1, the J call TRBJ1-4; TRBD1 might be the D (5 bases). Trimming removed 8 bases at V and 8 bases at J, with 15 bases between. The CDR3 totals 13 residues. Germline V CDR1 and CDR2: MNHNS, SASEGT. The CDR3 loop reads CASADWGGEKLFF. DNA of the CDR3: TGTGCCAGCGCCGACTGGGGGGGGGAAAAACTGTTTTTT.

This clonotype counts as medium-sized. The chain has TRBV12-3 or TRBV12-4 and TRBJ2-1; 10 bases line up with TRBD2. The V and J ends lost 7 bases and 0 bases, in that order; junction bases with no gene match: 12. The CDR3 consists of 18 residues. CDR3 sequence (DNA): TGTGCCAGCACCAGAGGCACATCTAGCGGGAGCTCCTACAATGAGCAGTTCTTC. Translated: CASTRGTSSGSSYNEQFF.

This clonotype has ten or more counts. The CDR3 sequence is CASSPGAWAFF. The DNA of the CDR3 is TGTGCCAGCAGCCCTGGGGCTTGGGCTTTCTTT. The V gene is TRBV12-3 or TRBV12-4, the J gene TRBJ1-1; a possible D gene is TRBD1 (5 bases). This CDR3 region has 11 residues. The V gene lost 6 bases and the J gene lost 11 bases, with 13 bases spanning the gap.

Ten or more counts support this clonotype. The chain carries TRBV29-1 and TRBJ1-2; a weak D match, TRBD1 (5 bases). This CDR3 region has 12 residues. Germline CDR1 is SQVTM and CDR2 is ANQGSEA. V lost 3 bases and J lost 4, with 9 bases in between. CDR3 sequence reads: CSVDLGVYGYTF. The DNA of the CDR3 is TGCAGCGTTGATTTAGGGGTCTATGGCTACACCTTC.

Many counts were recorded for this clonotype. The chain uses TRBV20-1 and TRBJ1-2; tentatively, D is TRBD1 (6 bases). In germline, CDR1 is DFQATT, CDR2 SNEGSKA (reference sequence). The CDR3 loop spans 11 amino acids. V was cut by 6 bases and J by 6 bases, with 11 bases left in between. CDR3 DNA sequence: TGCAGTGCCTTACAGGGAGATGGCTACACCTTC. The encoded protein is CSALQGDGYTF.

This clonotype was recorded many times. CDR3 coding DNA: TGTGCCAGCAGTTCCCTGGACAGGTCGCAGGAGACCCAGTACTTC. Protein product: CASSSLDRSQETQYF. The chain couples TRBV28 to TRBJ2-5; 7 nucleotides agree with TRBD1. Germline CDR1 MDHEN, CDR2 SYDVKM. V shed 4 bases and J 5 bases; nucleotides not matched to a gene: 10. CDR3 length: 15 amino acids.

This clonotype occurred many times. The V gene is TRBV7-9, the J gene TRBJ2-1; D may be TRBD1 (6 bases). The germline V and J ends were trimmed by 5 bases and 6 bases, with 14 bases remaining between them. Germline V gives CDR1 SEHNR, CDR2 FQNEAQ (reference sequence). The length of the CDR3 is 14 residues. The CDR3 nucleotides read TGTGCCAGCAGCCCGCCTACCAGGGGCAATGAGCAGTTCTTC. Its translation: CASSPPTRGNEQFF.

This clonotype turned up a few times. The chain links TRBV27 to TRBJ2-1; 7 bases line up with TRBD2. Germline trimming cut 0 bases from V and 5 bases from J; bases unmatched to any gene: 4. This CDR3 is built from 15 residues. Germline V CDR1 and CDR2: MNHEY, SMNVEV (reference sequence). CDR3 DNA sequence: TGTGCCAGCAGTTTATCTGCGGGAGTCAACAATGAGCAGTTCTTC. Translation: CASSLSAGVNNEQFF.

This clonotype was seen many times. The chain combines TRBV11-2 with TRBJ2-1, with 9 bases matching TRBD1. Per the germline V gene, CDR1 is SGHAT and CDR2 is FQNNGV. V dropped 4 bases and J dropped 5; count of bases not matched to a gene: 9. The CDR3 has 16 amino acids. This CDR3 is CASSSQTGGGNNEQFF. The CDR3 region has the DNA TGTGCCAGCAGCTCCCAAACAGGGGGCGGAAACAATGAGCAGTTCTTC.

This clonotype was seen at least ten times. The rearrangement links TRBV7-9 to TRBJ2-5, with 16 bases matching TRBD2. The germline V gene encodes CDR1 SEHNR and CDR2 FQNEAQ (reference sequence). The V segment lost 4 bases and the J segment 5 bases; nucleotides outside the gene matches: 7. The CDR3 totals 17 residues. The CDR3 reads CASSSGLAGGPGETQYF. CDR3 DNA sequence: TGTGCCAGCAGCTCGGGACTAGCGGGAGGGCCGGGTGAGACCCAGTACTTC.

This clonotype was seen ten or more times. The chain couples TRBV12-3 or TRBV12-4 to TRBJ1-2; the D gene is possibly TRBD1 (5 bases). V lost 6 bases and J lost 2, with 16 bases in between. This CDR3 spans 15 amino acids. CDR3 region: CASSLRKGINYGYTF. CDR3 coding DNA: TGTGCCAGCAGCCTGCGAAAGGGGATAAACTATGGCTACACCTTC.

At least ten counts were recorded for this clonotype. The chain's CDR3 is CASSAPQLREQYF. CDR3 DNA sequence: TGTGCCAGCAGCGCGCCCCAGCTCCGCGAGCAGTACTTC. The chain carries TRBV28 and TRBJ2-7; D gene unclear. Looked up from germline, CDR1 is MDHEN and CDR2 is SYDVKM. The CDR3 length is 13 residues. V lost 6 bases to trimming and J lost 6 bases, with 15 bases between them. The full variable domain, in which reference TRBV28 and TRBJ2-7 provide the parts outside the CDR3, is DVKVTQSSRYLVKRTGEKVFLECVQDMDHENMFWYRQDPGLGLRLIYFSYDVKMKEKGDIPEGYSVSREKKERFSLILESASTNQTSMYLCASSAPQLREQYFGPGTRLTVT.

This clonotype was observed many times. This chain joins TRBV29-1 and TRBJ1-1; 9 bases map to TRBD1. This CDR3 is 14 amino acids long. Per germline, CDR1 SQVTM and CDR2 ANQGSEA. J was trimmed by 6 bases and V by 4 bases; bases with no gene match: 9. The DNA for the CDR3 is TGCAGCGTTGCCTGGACAGGGGATATTCCTGAAGCTTTCTTT. It specifies CSVAWTGDIPEAFF.

This clonotype was seen at least ten times. The chain combines TRBV11-2 with TRBJ1-5, with D uncertain. Per the germline V gene, CDR1 is SGHAT and CDR2 is FQNNGV. The V and J ends lost 2 bases and 3 bases respectively, with 20 bases between them. The CDR3 runs to 18 residues. CDR3 nucleotide sequence: TGTGCCAGCAGCTTAATCCCACGCCGCGCGGGCCTCAATCAGCCCCAGCATTTT. Residues: CASSLIPRRAGLNQPQHF.

This clonotype was counted at least ten times. V usage is TRBV27 and J usage is TRBJ1-2, with D unresolved. Trimming shortened V by 5 bases and J by 3 bases, and 19 bases separated the two germline ends. From germline, CDR1 is MNHEY and CDR2 SMNVEV (reference sequence). This CDR3 spans 16 amino acids. The chain's CDR3 is CASSPYFSGRDYGYTF. For the CDR3, the DNA is TGTGCCAGCAGTCCCTACTTCTCTGGGAGAGACTATGGCTACACCTTC.

This clonotype was seen many times. The V and J genes are TRBV12-3 or TRBV12-4 and TRBJ2-7; TRBD1 matches at 8 bases. This CDR3 has 14 residues. With V trimmed by 5 bases and J by 1 base, 4 bases remained unmatched. CDR3 bases: TGTGCCAGCAGTCGGACAGGGCTTTCCTACGAGCAGTACTTC. Its translation: CASSRTGLSYEQYF.

This clonotype was recorded at least ten times. This chain uses TRBV28 with TRBJ1-1; D not resolved. Trimming cost V 3 bases and J 0 bases, with 17 bases left between them. The CDR3 length is 17 residues. Germline values: CDR1 MDHEN, CDR2 SYDVKM. The CDR3 DNA follows: TGTGCCAGCAGTTTTACAATTGCCGGTGACCTGAACACTGAAGCTTTCTTT. It translates to CASSFTIAGDLNTEAFF. The variable domain in full, completed from reference TRBV28 and TRBJ1-1, reads DVKVTQSSRYLVKRTGEKVFLECVQDMDHENMFWYRQDPGLGLRLIYFSYDVKMKEKGDIPEGYSVSREKKERFSLILESASTNQTSMYLCASSFTIAGDLNTEAFFGQGTRLTVV.